A selection of T cell receptor beta chains follows, all from one sample in a study of OX40 agonist ivuxolimab in advanced cancers. Data came from immunoSEQ multiplex PCR; TCRdb stores just in-frame clones and leaves some out. Among roughly 80,000 clones listed, approximately 91% were seen once. The sample here was CD4+ or CD8+ T cells sorted from blood, taken in a trial of the OX40 agonist ivuxolimab. The receptors come from an adult with an advanced solid tumor such as melanoma, head and neck, liver or kidney cancer. Both conserved end residues are part of each CDR3. The D gene is left open where the match is weak. Clone size is not always given. Where it is, it says once, few, many or a class for expanded clones.

TRBV19	once	TRBD1	TRBJ1-3	CASSTQGARGNTIYF	TGTGCCAGTAGCACACAGGGGGCGCGAGGAAACACCATATATTTT
TRBV19	NA	NA	TRBJ2-6	CASSNVVWVLSGANVLTF	TGTGCCAGTAGCAACGTGGTTTGGGTCCTCTCTGGGGCCAACGTCCTGACTTTC
TRBV7-9	NA	NA	TRBJ1-6	CASSLGEGFVSPLHF	TGTGCCAGCAGCTTAGGTGAGGGGTTTGTCTCACCCCTCCACTTT
TRBV30	NA	TRBD2	TRBJ2-1	CAWRLAGGPSEQFF	TGTGCCTGGAGACTAGCGGGAGGGCCAAGTGAGCAGTTCTTC
TRBV7-2	NA	NA	TRBJ2-7	CASSGQRAYEQYF	TGTGCCAGCAGCGGACAGAGAGCCTACGAGCAGTACTTC
TRBV2	NA	TRBD1	TRBJ1-2	CAGNRDRGYGYTF	TGTGCCGGAAACCGGGACAGGGGCTATGGCTACACCTTC
TRBV9	NA	NA	TRBJ2-7	CASHGDYEQYF	TGTGCCAGCCATGGGGACTACGAGCAGTACTTC
TRBV18	few	NA	TRBJ1-3	CASSPSVGTRSGNTIYF	TGTGCCAGCTCACCGTCCGTCGGGACCAGGTCTGGAAACACCATATATTTT
TRBV28	NA	TRBD2	TRBJ2-7	CASNRPAGTSGDEQYF	TGTGCCAGCAACCGGCCTGCCGGGACTAGTGGGGACGAGCAGTACTTC
TRBV18	NA	NA	TRBJ2-1	CASSPFTLPGNEQFF	TGTGCCAGCTCACCTTTCACTCTACCCGGCAATGAGCAGTTCTTC
TRBV7-2	NA	TRBD1	TRBJ2-7	CASSLASAGGIYEQYF	TGTGCCAGCAGCTTAGCCTCGGCAGGGGGCATCTACGAGCAGTACTTC
TRBV4-3	NA	TRBD2	TRBJ2-4	CASSQELLAGGNIQYF	TGCGCCAGCAGCCAAGAGTTACTAGCGGGAGGGAACATTCAGTACTTC
TRBV5-6	NA	NA	TRBJ1-3	CASSLVPGKGNTIYF	TGTGCCAGCAGCTTGGTTCCAGGGAAAGGAAACACCATATATTTT
TRBV7-3	NA	TRBD2	TRBJ2-7	CASSRGLGYEQYF	TGTGCCAGCAGCCGTGGACTAGGCTACGAGCAGTACTTC
TRBV7-2	NA	NA	TRBJ1-2	CASSAGRVYGYTF	TGTGCCAGCAGCGCGGGACGGGTATATGGCTACACCTTC
TRBV7-6	NA	NA	TRBJ1-6	CASSRRGSYNSPLHF	TGTGCCAGCAGCCGTAGGGGGTCCTATAATTCACCCCTCCACTTT
TRBV14	NA	NA	TRBJ1-2	CASSHPTTGHGYTF	TGTGCCAGCAGTCATCCCACGACCGGGCATGGCTACACCTTC
TRBV10-3	few	TRBD2	TRBJ2-5	CAISESTSGRETQYF	TGTGCCATCAGTGAGTCGACTAGCGGGAGAGAGACCCAGTACTTC
TRBV9	NA	NA	TRBJ2-1	CASSVAQWGYNEQFF	TGTGCCAGCAGCGTAGCGCAGTGGGGGTACAATGAGCAGTTCTTC
TRBV11-2	NA	NA	TRBJ2-4	CASSFQPNLGIQYF	TGTGCCAGCAGCTTCCAACCCAATCTGGGCATTCAGTACTTC
TRBV4-2	NA	NA	TRBJ2-7	CASSRGAGDTSYEQYF	TGTGCCAGCAGCCGGGGAGCCGGGGACACGTCCTACGAGCAGTACTTC
TRBV4-2	NA	NA	TRBJ2-7	CASSHAPDSYEQYF	TGTGCCAGCAGCCATGCCCCTGACAGCTACGAGCAGTACTTC
TRBV28	NA	NA	TRBJ2-2	CASTPRTVTGELFF	TGTGCCAGCACTCCCCGGACCGTCACCGGGGAGCTGTTTTTT
TRBV7-8	NA	NA	TRBJ2-2	CASSPREGRGPGGNTGELFF	TGTGCCAGCAGCCCGCGGGAGGGGAGGGGACCAGGGGGCAACACCGGGGAGCTGTTTTTT
TRBV29-1	NA	NA	TRBJ2-3	CSVDGGTDTQYF	TGCAGCGTTGACGGTGGCACAGATACGCAGTATTTT
TRBV5-5	NA	NA	TRBJ2-7	CASSSPLGGYEQYF	TGTGCCAGCAGCTCGCCCTTGGGGGGTTACGAGCAGTACTTC
TRBV5-8	NA	TRBD2	TRBJ2-1	CASSLVQAAGGPYNEQFF	TGTGCCAGCAGCTTGGTTCAGGCAGCGGGAGGCCCCTACAATGAGCAGTTCTTC